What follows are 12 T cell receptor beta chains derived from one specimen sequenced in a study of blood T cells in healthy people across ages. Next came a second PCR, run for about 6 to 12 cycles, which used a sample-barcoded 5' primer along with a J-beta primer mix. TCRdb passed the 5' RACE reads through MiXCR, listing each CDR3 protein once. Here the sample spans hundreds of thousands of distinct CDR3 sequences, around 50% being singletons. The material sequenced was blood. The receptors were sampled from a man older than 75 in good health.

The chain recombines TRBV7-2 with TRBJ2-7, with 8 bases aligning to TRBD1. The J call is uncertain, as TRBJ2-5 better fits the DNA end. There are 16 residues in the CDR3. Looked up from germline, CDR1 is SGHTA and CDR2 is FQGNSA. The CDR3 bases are TGTGCCAGCAGCTCCCGGGTTCGGGGACAGGCGGAGACCCAGTACTTC. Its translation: CASSSRVRGQAETQYF.

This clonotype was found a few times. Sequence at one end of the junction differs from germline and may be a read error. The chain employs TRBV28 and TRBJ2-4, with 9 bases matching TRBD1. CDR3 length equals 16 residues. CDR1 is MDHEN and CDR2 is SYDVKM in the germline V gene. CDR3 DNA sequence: TGCGCCAGTCAGTCACAAAACCCCGGACAGGGGAACATTCAGTACTTC. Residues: CASQSQNPGQGNIQYF.

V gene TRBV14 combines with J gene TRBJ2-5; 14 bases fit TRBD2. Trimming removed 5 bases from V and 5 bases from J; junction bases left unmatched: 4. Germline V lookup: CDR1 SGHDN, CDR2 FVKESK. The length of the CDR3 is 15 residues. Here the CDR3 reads CASSRLAGGYETQYF. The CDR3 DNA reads TGTGCCAGCAGCAGACTAGCGGGGGGGTATGAGACCCAGTACTTC.

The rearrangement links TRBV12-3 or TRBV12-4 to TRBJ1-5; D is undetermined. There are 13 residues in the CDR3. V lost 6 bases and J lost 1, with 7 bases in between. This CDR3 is CASSELSNQPQHF. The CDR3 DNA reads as TGTGCCAGCAGCGAACTCAGCAATCAGCCCCAGCATTTT.

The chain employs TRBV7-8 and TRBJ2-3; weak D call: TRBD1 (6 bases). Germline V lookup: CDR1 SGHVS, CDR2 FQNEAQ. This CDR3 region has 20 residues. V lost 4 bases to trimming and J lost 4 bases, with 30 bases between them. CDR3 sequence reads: CASSSPQTSQGWFWADTQYF. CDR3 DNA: TGTGCCAGCAGCTCGCCCCAGACTTCACAGGGATGGTTTTGGGCAGATACGCAGTATTTT.

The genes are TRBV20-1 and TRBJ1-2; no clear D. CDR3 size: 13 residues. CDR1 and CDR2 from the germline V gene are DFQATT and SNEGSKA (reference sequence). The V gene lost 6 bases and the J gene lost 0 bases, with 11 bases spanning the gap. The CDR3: CSARSDPNYGYTF. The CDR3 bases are TGCAGTGCGAGGTCAGACCCTAACTATGGCTACACCTTC.

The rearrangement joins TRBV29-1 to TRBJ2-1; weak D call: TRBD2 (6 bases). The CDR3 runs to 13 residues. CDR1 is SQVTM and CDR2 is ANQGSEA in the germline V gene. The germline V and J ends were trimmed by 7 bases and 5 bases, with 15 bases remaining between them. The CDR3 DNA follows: TGCAGCGCCACTTCGGCGGGAAACAATGAGCAGTTCTTC. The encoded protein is CSATSAGNNEQFF.

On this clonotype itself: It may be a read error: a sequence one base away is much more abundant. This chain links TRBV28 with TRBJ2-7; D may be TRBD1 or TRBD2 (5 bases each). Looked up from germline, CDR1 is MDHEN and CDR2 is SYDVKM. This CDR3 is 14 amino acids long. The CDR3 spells CAGSSTGTRYEQYF. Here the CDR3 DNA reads TGTGCCGGCAGTTCAACCGGGACCAGATACGAGCAGTACTTC.

CDR3 in DNA: TGTGCTAGTGGTCGACGATTCCCCTACGAGCAGTACTTC. This sequence encodes CASGRRFPYEQYF. The rearrangement uses TRBV12-5 and TRBJ2-7; D gene uncertain. The CDR3 consists of 13 residues. V was cut by 5 bases and J by 2 bases, with 10 bases left in between. From germline, CDR1 is LGHNT and CDR2 FRNRAP. Using reference TRBV12-5 and TRBJ2-7 for the parts outside the CDR3, the full variable domain is DARVTQTPRHKVTEMGQEVTMRCQPILGHNTVFWYRQTMMQGLELLAYFRNRAPLDDSGMPKDRFSAEMPDATLATLKIQPSEPRDSAVYFCASGRRFPYEQYFGPGTRLTVT.

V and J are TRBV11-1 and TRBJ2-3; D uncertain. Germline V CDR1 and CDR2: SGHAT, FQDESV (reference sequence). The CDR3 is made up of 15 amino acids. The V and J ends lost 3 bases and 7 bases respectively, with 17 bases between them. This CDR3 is CASSFSPDPRNTQYF. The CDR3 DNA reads TGTGCCAGCAGCTTTAGTCCGGACCCACGCAATACGCAGTATTTT.

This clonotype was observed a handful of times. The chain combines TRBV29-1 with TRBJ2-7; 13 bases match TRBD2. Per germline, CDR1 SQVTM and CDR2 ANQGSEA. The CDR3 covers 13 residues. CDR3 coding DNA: TGCGGCGCCAGGACTAGCGGGAGACGCGAGCAGTACTTC. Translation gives CGARTSGRREQYF.

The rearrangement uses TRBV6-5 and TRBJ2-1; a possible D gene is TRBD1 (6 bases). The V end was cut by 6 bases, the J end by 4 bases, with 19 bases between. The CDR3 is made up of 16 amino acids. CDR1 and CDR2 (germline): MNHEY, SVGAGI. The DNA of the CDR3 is TGTGCCAGCAGCGTTAGAGGGGCAGGGACATACAATGAGCAGTTCTTC. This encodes CASSVRGAGTYNEQFF.